The 26 T cell receptor beta chains below were found in one sample sequenced in a study of STAT5B mutations in CD4+ large granular lymphocyte leukemia. Generated by immunoSEQ multiplex PCR, the TCRdb table keeps only in-frame clones and is missing some. The data show roughly 36,000 clones, approximately 89% seen once. The sequencing sample was made of CD4+ T cells from blood buffy coats. The receptors originated from a human donor in good health.

The chain's CDR3 is CASRGQGKETQYF. DNA of the CDR3: TGTGCCAGCAGAGGACAGGGGAAAGAGACCCAGTACTTC. This rearrangement joins TRBV27 to TRBJ2-5; TRBD1 aligns across 9 bases. Germline V gives CDR1 MNHEY, CDR2 SMNVEV (reference sequence). The CDR3 runs 13 residues. With V trimmed by 6 bases and J by 3 bases, 2 bases remained unmatched.

This chain uses TRBV10-3 with TRBJ1-3; 8 positions match TRBD1. CDR1 is ENHRY, CDR2 SYGVKD, per germline. The CDR3 is 12 amino acids. The V gene end was trimmed by 10 bases and the J gene end by 8 bases; junction bases not matched to a gene: 7. The DNA of the CDR3 is TGTGCCACCGGAGACAGGGGTGACACCATATATTTT. Translation gives CATGDRGDTIYF.

V usage is TRBV27 and J usage is TRBJ1-2, with 7 bases that match TRBD1. V lost 5 bases to trimming and J lost 4 bases; unmatched junction nucleotides: 7. Per germline, CDR1 MNHEY and CDR2 SMNVEV (reference sequence). This CDR3 has 14 amino acids. CDR3 protein: CASSPRTGPYGYTF. DNA for the CDR3: TGTGCCAGCAGTCCTCGGACAGGACCCTATGGCTACACCTTC.

The chain combines TRBV2 with TRBJ1-2, with TRBD1 identical over 8 bases. Germline V gene lookup returns CDR1 SNHLY and CDR2 FYNNEI. With V trimmed by 8 bases and J by 7 bases, 3 bases remained unmatched. The CDR3 covers 11 residues. As DNA, the CDR3 is TGTGCCAGCCGACAGGGGCTTGGCTACACCTTC. This translates into CASRQGLGYTF.

Note on this clone: At the DNA level, this CDR3 is encoded by other sequences in the same sample as well. The chain combines TRBV7-2 with TRBJ2-7; 7 nucleotides line up with TRBD2. V shed 1 base and J 3 bases; nucleotides not matched to a gene: 9. The CDR3 runs to 16 residues. Germline lookup yields CDR1 SGHTA and CDR2 FQGNSA. The CDR3 DNA reads as TGTGCCAGCAGCTTAGTCCATTCGGGGGAGGGCTACGAGCAGTACTTC. This translates into CASSLVHSGEGYEQYF.

The chain has TRBV6-1 and TRBJ1-4, with 9 bases matching TRBD1. This CDR3 comprises 15 residues. Germline-derived CDR1 and CDR2 are MNHNS and SASEGT. J lost 8 bases, V lost 6 bases, and 10 bases had no gene match. The CDR3 bases are TGTGCCAGCAGGAGGGACAGGGTTTGGCAGGAAAAACTGTTTTTT. Protein product: CASRRDRVWQEKLFF.

In DNA form, the CDR3 reads TGCGCCAGCAGCCTGGGGGGGACGGACGAGCAGTACTTC. It specifies CASSLGGTDEQYF. The genes are TRBV5-1 and TRBJ2-7; 7 bases agree with TRBD2. V lost 4 bases and J lost 5; bases outside the gene matches: 6. The CDR3 sequence is 13 residues long. Looked up from germline, CDR1 is SGHRS and CDR2 is YFSETQ.

The chain recombines TRBV4-3 with TRBJ1-5, with a possible D match to TRBD1 (6 bases). Germline V gives CDR1 LGHNA, CDR2 YSLEER. CDR3 length: 18 amino acids. The V end was cut by 1 base, the J end by 4 bases, with 20 bases between. The CDR3 DNA follows: TGCGCCAGCAGCCAAGCCCACCTCCCCGGGGGGCAAAATCAGCCCCAGCATTTT. Its protein is CASSQAHLPGGQNQPQHF.

The V gene is TRBV7-2, the J gene TRBJ1-2; a weak D match, TRBD1 (6 bases). V lost 5 bases, J lost 7 bases, and 17 bases lay in between. The CDR3 is 14 residues long. Per germline, CDR1 SGHTA and CDR2 FQGNSA. CDR3 in amino acids: CASSLRGARSGYTF. The CDR3 DNA follows: TGTGCCAGCAGCCTCCGGGGGGCGCGGAGTGGCTACACCTTC. The variable domain in full, with the rest retrieved from reference TRBV7-2 and TRBJ1-2, is GAGVSQSPSNKVTEKGKDVELRCDPISGHTALYWYRQSLGQGLEFLIYFQGNSAPDKSGLPSDRFSAERTGGSVSTLTIQRTQQEDSAVYLCASSLRGARSGYTFGSGTRLTVV.

The CDR3 DNA sequence: TGTGCCAGCAGCTCCGGGACTAGCGGGGATGGGGGCTACAATGAGCAGTTCTTC. It yields the protein CASSSGTSGDGGYNEQFF. The chain employs TRBV11-2 and TRBJ2-1, with 13 bases aligning to TRBD2. This CDR3 has 18 amino acids. The V and J ends lost 4 bases and 3 bases, in that order; junction bases with no gene match: 9. Germline CDR1 reads SGHAT; CDR2 reads FQNNGV.

The J gene is TRBJ1-2, the V gene TRBV7-3, with 9 bases lining up with TRBD1. Unmatched junction bases numbered 16, after V lost 5 bases and J lost 6 bases. Germline CDR1 and CDR2: SGHTA and FQGTGA. The CDR3 is made up of 17 amino acids. The chain's CDR3 is CASSESGTGLMGNGYTF. In DNA, the CDR3 is TGTGCCAGCAGCGAATCCGGGACAGGGTTGATGGGTAATGGCTACACCTTC.

The chain links TRBV19 to TRBJ1-2; no clear D. Germline V gene data show CDR1 as LNHDA and CDR2 as SQIVND (reference sequence). CDR3 length: 13 residues. With 0 bases removed from V and 6 bases from J, the gap between germline ends came to 8 bases. This CDR3 is CASSIDPRNGYTF. The DNA for the CDR3 is TGTGCCAGTAGTATAGATCCCAGGAATGGCTACACCTTC.

This chain links TRBV7-8 with TRBJ2-5; D is ambiguous. Germline CDR1 SGHVS, CDR2 FQNEAQ. V was clipped by 2 bases and J by 1 base, with 11 bases between them. This CDR3 spans 15 amino acids. The CDR3 nucleotides read TGTGCCAGCAGCTTATACAGTAGGACCCAAGAGACCCAGTACTTC. It codes for CASSLYSRTQETQYF.

The chain employs TRBV11-2 and TRBJ2-5, with TRBD2 matching 10 bases. The CDR3 covers 16 residues. V was pared by 1 base and J by 2 bases, with 4 bases of the junction left unmatched. Germline values: CDR1 SGHAT, CDR2 FQNNGV. CDR3 amino acids: CASSLGPSGGQETQYF. The CDR3, as DNA: TGTGCCAGCAGCTTAGGGCCTAGCGGGGGACAAGAGACCCAGTACTTC. The complete variable domain, with remaining parts taken from reference TRBV11-2 and TRBJ2-5, reads EAGVAQSPRYKIIEKRQSVAFWCNPISGHATLYWYQQILGQGPKLLIQFQNNGVVDDSQLPKDRFSAERLKGVDSTLKIQPAKLEDSAVYLCASSLGPSGGQETQYFGPGTRLLVL.

The rearrangement links TRBV7-9 to TRBJ1-1; no definite D call. The V and J ends lost 8 bases and 4 bases respectively, with 23 bases between them. This CDR3 spans 16 amino acids. Germline V gene lookup returns CDR1 SEHNR and CDR2 FQNEAQ (reference sequence). For the CDR3, the DNA is TGTGCCAGCCTCCCCGGGTACCGCACCTTGGGCACTGAAGCTTTCTTT. It specifies CASLPGYRTLGTEAFF.

J is TRBJ1-2 and V is TRBV29-1; D might be TRBD1 (6 bases). Germline CDR1 SQVTM, CDR2 ANQGSEA. Trimming stripped 7 bases from V and 8 bases from J, with 23 bases between. CDR3 size: 14 residues. The CDR3 region is CSATAGGRWRGYTF. CDR3 sequence (DNA): TGCAGCGCCACGGCGGGGGGCAGATGGAGGGGCTACACCTTC.

This rearrangement joins TRBV5-6 to TRBJ1-2; D unclear. CDR3 length: 13 residues. Trimming cost V 1 base and J 8 bases, with 12 bases left between them. Germline V lookup: CDR1 SGHDT, CDR2 YYEEEE. CDR3 loop: CASSLSRARGYTF. As DNA, the CDR3 is TGTGCCAGCAGCTTGTCACGCGCGCGCGGCTACACCTTC.

This clone was counted once. This chain links TRBV6-6 with TRBJ2-5; TRBD1 or TRBD2 may be the D gene (5 bases each). Per germline, CDR1 MNHNY and CDR2 SVGAGI (reference sequence). Trimming pared 0 bases from V and 5 bases from J, leaving 13 bases between. This CDR3 spans 15 amino acids. This CDR3 is CASSYSGESAETQYF. In nucleotides, the CDR3 is TGTGCCAGCAGTTACTCAGGGGAGTCAGCTGAGACCCAGTACTTC.

The gene calls are TRBV18 and TRBJ1-1; D is possibly TRBD1 (5 bases). Looked up from germline, CDR1 is KGHSH and CDR2 is LQKENI. The CDR3 covers 14 residues. Trimming pared 5 bases from V and 4 bases from J, leaving 14 bases between. For the CDR3, the DNA is TGTGCCAGCTCATCGGTTAGGGACGGCACTGAAGCTTTCTTT. This encodes CASSSVRDGTEAFF.

The V call is TRBV30, the J call TRBJ2-1; maybe TRBD2 (6 bases). The CDR3 length is 12 residues. Germline loops: CDR1 GTSNPN, CDR2 SVGIG (reference sequence). Trimming removed 1 base at V and 12 bases at J, with 13 bases between. This chain's CDR3 is CAWSGAGAGQFF. The DNA for the CDR3 is TGTGCCTGGAGTGGAGCGGGCGCTGGGCAGTTCTTC.

The genes are TRBV6-5 and TRBJ1-2; TRBD1 agrees at 7 bases. The germline CDR1 and CDR2 sequences are MNHEY and SVGAGI. The CDR3 spans 15 residues. The V segment lost 2 bases and the J segment 4 bases; nucleotides outside the gene matches: 7. The chain's CDR3 is CASSYIGGGIYGYTF. DNA for the CDR3: TGTGCCAGCAGTTACATAGGGGGCGGGATCTATGGCTACACCTTC.

This chain joins TRBV10-2 and TRBJ2-7; TRBD1 agrees at 8 bases. There are 15 residues in the CDR3. Germline V CDR1 and CDR2: WSHSY, SAAADI. The V and J ends lost 0 bases and 2 bases, in that order; junction bases with no gene match: 3. The CDR3 DNA sequence: TGCGCCAGCAGTGAGTCGGGGGGACAGGCCTACGAGCAGTACTTC. It codes for CASSESGGQAYEQYF.

The chain combines TRBV4-1 with TRBJ1-1; 7 bases are a match to TRBD1. Germline CDR1 reads MGHRA; CDR2 reads YSYEKL. This CDR3 has 16 amino acids. V shed 0 bases, J shed 4 bases, and the junction held 8 bases outside the gene matches. The CDR3 region is CASSQEGVHRGTEAFF. The DNA for the CDR3 is TGCGCCAGCAGCCAAGAAGGGGTCCACAGGGGCACTGAAGCTTTCTTT.

This rearrangement joins TRBV7-9 to TRBJ1-5, with D possibly being TRBD1 (6 bases). The CDR3 totals 15 residues. V was clipped by 5 bases and J by 1 base, with 12 bases between them. Germline V gives CDR1 SEHNR, CDR2 FQNEAQ (reference sequence). DNA of the CDR3: TGTGCCAGCAGCCTAGGGGGGGCGAGCAATCAGCCCCAGCATTTT. Residues: CASSLGGASNQPQHF.

V usage is TRBV11-3 and J usage is TRBJ2-7; 9 nucleotides line up with TRBD1. Per the germline V gene, CDR1 is SGHNT and CDR2 is YENEEA. CDR3 size: 18 residues. V lost 0 bases and J lost 3; bases outside the gene matches: 12. Here the CDR3 DNA reads TGTGCCAGCAGCTTAGATCAGGGGGGGACAGGGCGCTTCTACGAGCAGTACTTC. Amino acids: CASSLDQGGTGRFYEQYF.

The rearrangement links TRBV18 to TRBJ2-7, with D possibly matching TRBD2 (5 bases). The CDR3 covers 13 residues. Germline CDR1 and CDR2: KGHSH and LQKENI. Trimming cost V 5 bases and J 0 bases, with 8 bases left between them. The CDR3 region has the DNA TGTGCCAGCTCAAGCCGGGACTCCTACGAGCAGTACTTC. Amino acid sequence: CASSSRDSYEQYF.